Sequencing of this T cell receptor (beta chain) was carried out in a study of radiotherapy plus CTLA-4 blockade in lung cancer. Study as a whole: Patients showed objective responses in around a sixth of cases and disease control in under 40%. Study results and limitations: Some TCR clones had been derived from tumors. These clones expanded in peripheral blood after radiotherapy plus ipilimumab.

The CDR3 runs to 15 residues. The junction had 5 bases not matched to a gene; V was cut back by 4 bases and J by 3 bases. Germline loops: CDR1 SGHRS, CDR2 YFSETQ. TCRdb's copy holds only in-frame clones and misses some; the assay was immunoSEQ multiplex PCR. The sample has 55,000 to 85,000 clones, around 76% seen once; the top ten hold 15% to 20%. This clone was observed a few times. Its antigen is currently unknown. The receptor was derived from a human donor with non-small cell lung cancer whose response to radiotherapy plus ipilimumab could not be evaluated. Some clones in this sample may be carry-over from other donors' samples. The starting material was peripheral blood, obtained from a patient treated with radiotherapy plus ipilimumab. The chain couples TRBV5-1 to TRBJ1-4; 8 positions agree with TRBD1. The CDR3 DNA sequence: TGCGCCAGCAGCAGATGGACAGGGCCTAATGAAAAACTGTTTTTT. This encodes CASSRWTGPNEKLFF. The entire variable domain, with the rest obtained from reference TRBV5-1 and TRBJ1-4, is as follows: KAGVTQTPRYLIKTRGQQVTLSCSPISGHRSVSWYQQTPGQGLQFLFEYFSETQRNKGNFPGRFSGRQFSNSRSEMNVSTLELGDSALYLCASSRWTGPNEKLFFGSGTQLSVL.